This TCR beta chain was sequenced for a study of CD8 T cells in Susac syndrome (dated by TCRdb to between 2018 and 2020). At the level of the whole study: Whether CD8+ T cell activation and differentiation in Susac syndrome was antigen driven was tested using repertoire sequencing.

Of note for this clonotype: The antigen this receptor binds is unknown. There are no base qualities to consult, and no much larger clone falls within one base.

Taken from cysteine to phenylalanine, the CDR3 has 14 residues. The sequence is cut down to CDR3 DNA, 42 bases in frame from base 1. For CDR1 and CDR2, the germline V gene lists MNHEY and SVGEGT. Here V drops 6 bases and J drops 2 bases, and the junction holds 6 bases not matched to any gene. Peripheral blood CD8+ and CD4+ T cells from healthy donors, Susac syndrome patients and multiple sclerosis patients were profiled using high-throughput TCR beta sequencing. Healthy donors were age- and sex-matched controls. CD8+ TEMRA cells were enriched by FACS, while bulk CD8+ and CD4+ T cells were purified by magnetic negative isolation. Blood was collected in EDTA tubes and processed within 24 hours, with PBMCs isolated through density gradient centrifugation. PBMCs intended for TCR sequencing were cryopreserved in liquid nitrogen and thawed later in a water bath at 37 degrees C. Purity of sorted or isolated CD4+, CD8+ and CD8+ TEMRA cells was at least 90%.

Broad study findings and their caveats: The number of individuals in the TCR sequencing and HLA analysis was acknowledged as relatively small.

RNA was extracted using the RNeasy kit, and roughly 0.45 to 1 microgram was reverse transcribed with random hexamers. The immunoSEQ multiplex PCR assay, which covers 54 Vbeta and 13 Jbeta segments, was used to amplify TCR beta CDR3 regions. PCR amplification bias was corrected by using a synthetic template baseline for primer optimization and computational correction. Concerning the study's data processing: Reads were annotated to V, D and J genes according to IMGT and were analyzed with immunoSEQ Analyzer, with only productive sequences retained. Clonality was calculated as one minus the Shannon entropy normalized by log2 of the number of productive unique sequences. For each patient and control, public and private clones were evaluated within the 100 most prevalent clones. Clones were defined as Susac-specific when absent from the healthy and MS cohorts, from approximately 970 published viral clones and from other ImmuneACCESS disease sequences. The public reads were quality trimmed at Q25 with fastp and then assembled into clones with MiXCR by TCRdb, keeping productive beta chains. Duplicate CDR3 protein sequences are folded into a single record with the most common DNA and genes. TCRdb, not the original authors, processed these V and J calls. This sample has roughly 180,000 distinct CDR3 sequences in its table, and less than 95% of those were observed once. The top ten constitute approximately 0.1% of the sample.

The sample comprised CD4+ T cells from PBMCs. The chain joins TRBV6-2 or TRBV6-3 to TRBJ2-7; TRBD2 lines up with 8 middle nucleotides. This receptor was identified in a human donor in good health. In nucleotides, the sequence is TGTGCCAGCAGCTGGGGACTAGTTGCCTACGAGCAGTACTTC. Translated, it reads CASSWGLVAYEQYF.